This T cell receptor (beta chain) derives from a study of cytotoxic CD8 clonotypes in ibrutinib-treated CLL. Findings and caveats of the study: Public clonotypes, an uncommon group, contracted or remained stable on treatment. Baseline clonality, higher than in age-matched healthy donors, tracked circulating CD8+ T-cell counts.

Concerning this clone: As yet, its antigen is unknown.

Method: immunoSEQ multiplex PCR; TCRdb's copy keeps in-frame clones and lacks some. The sample lists 35,000 to 50,000 clones; about 70% were seen once. This CDR3 is 16 amino acids long. The junction had 9 bases not matched to a gene; V was cut back by 4 bases and J by 4 bases. The germline V gene has CDR1 SGHTA and CDR2 FQGNSA. This receptor was obtained from a human donor with chronic lymphocytic leukemia. The gene calls are TRBV7-2 and TRBJ2-2, with 7 bases identical to TRBD2. The input for sequencing was PBMCs, taken after 12 months of ibrutinib treatment. The DNA of the CDR3 is TGTGCCAGCAGCTCCCGGGGGAGGGGTGTCACCGGGGAGCTGTTTTTT. Amino acids: CASSSRGRGVTGELFF.